A single sample gave rise to the 29 T cell receptor beta chains below, sequenced in a study of vaccination effects on CD4 cells after COVID-19. ViraFEST expansion of antigen-specific CD4+ T cells with viral peptide pools preceded sequencing. Investigators separated out CD4+ T cells once around eleven days of culture had passed. Participants received two doses of either the BNT162b2 or mRNA-1273 vaccine. Clones were read by immunoSEQ multiplex PCR, and TCRdb kept only the in-frame ones, dropping some. The sample records about 72,000 clones, about 80% being singletons. No antigen has been identified for these receptors. The sequenced sample was CD4+ T cells from PBMCs cultured with HCoV-229E spike peptides, obtained after COVID-19 vaccination. All receptors derive from a human donor who received a COVID-19 vaccine.

This clone was observed a single time. The chain couples TRBV28 to TRBJ2-7; 9 positions agree with TRBD2. The germline V gene has CDR1 MDHEN and CDR2 SYDVKM. The CDR3 length is 13 residues. Trimming cost V 2 bases and J 8 bases; bases outside gene matches: 4. CDR3 DNA: TGTGCCAGCAGTTTAGCGGGGGGGCCCCAGCAGTACGTC. Its translation is CASSLAGGPQQYV.

This rearrangement joins TRBV10-3 to TRBJ1-1; possible D gene TRBD1, 6 bases. This CDR3 region has 15 residues. V lost 4 bases, J lost 1 base, and 13 bases lay in between. Germline values: CDR1 ENHRY, CDR2 SYGVKD. CDR3 sequence reads: CAISGRGSPNTEAFF. The CDR3, as DNA: TGTGCCATCAGTGGAAGGGGGTCGCCGAACACTGAAGCTTTCTTT.

The V and J genes are TRBV6-6 and TRBJ1-2; D ambiguous. CDR1 and CDR2 (germline): MNHNY, SVGAGI (reference sequence). Trimming removed 7 bases at V and 2 bases at J, with 11 bases between. CDR3 length: 13 amino acids. The CDR3 protein is CASTIGPNYGYTF. In DNA form, the CDR3 reads TGTGCCAGCACCATCGGACCGAACTATGGCTACACCTTC.

The chain employs TRBV28 and TRBJ1-6, with D hard to call. Germline CDR1 and CDR2: MDHEN and SYDVKM. V lost 6 bases and J lost 9, with 12 bases in between. This CDR3 comprises 13 residues. The CDR3 region has the DNA TGTGCCAGCAGGGTGACAAGTCTTTCACCCCTCCACTTT. As protein: CASRVTSLSPLHF.

The chain carries TRBV28 and TRBJ1-2; possible D gene TRBD1, 5 bases. This CDR3 has 13 residues. Germline values: CDR1 MDHEN, CDR2 SYDVKM. The V and J ends lost 5 bases and 4 bases respectively, with 11 bases between them. Written as DNA, the CDR3 is TGTGCCAGCAGTCCAGGGCTCGGCTATGGCTACACCTTC. Its protein is CASSPGLGYGYTF.

This clone was recorded only once. This sequence joins TRBV3-1 (or the pseudogene TRBV3-2) and TRBJ2-5; perhaps D is TRBD1 or TRBD2 (7 bases each). The CDR3 is made up of 14 amino acids. Deletions cut 6 bases from V and 4 bases from J, with 15 bases between. CDR1 LGHDT and CDR2 YNNKEL come from the germline V gene (reference sequence). This chain's CDR3 is CASRITGEGETQYF. CDR3 DNA sequence: TGTGCCAGCAGGATAACAGGGGAGGGAGAGACCCAGTACTTC.

The chain has TRBV24-1 and TRBJ2-7; weak D call: TRBD1 (5 bases). The CDR3 contains 15 residues. V was trimmed by 3 bases and J by 2 bases, leaving 13 bases between them. In germline, CDR1 is KGHDR, CDR2 SFDVKD. The CDR3 loop reads CATSDGQKVTYEQYV. The CDR3 nucleotides are TGTGCCACCAGTGATGGACAAAAAGTCACCTACGAGCAGTACGTC.

V and J are TRBV6-5 and TRBJ2-1; D may be TRBD1 (5 bases). The CDR3 has 14 residues. Germline CDR1 and CDR2: MNHEY and SVGAGI. The germline V and J ends were trimmed by 5 bases and 9 bases, with 17 bases remaining between them. CDR3 nucleotide sequence: TGTGCCAGCAGTAGGGGTAGAGATTTGGGTGAGCAGTTCTTC. It is translated as CASSRGRDLGEQFF.

This clone turned up a few times. The V gene is TRBV9, the J gene TRBJ2-2, with 9 bases matching TRBD2. The CDR3 totals 17 residues. The V and J ends lost 0 bases and 6 bases, in that order; junction bases with no gene match: 9. Germline lookup yields CDR1 SGDLS and CDR2 YYNGEE. The CDR3 region has the DNA TGTGCCAGCAGCGTAGTTTCGCGGGGGGGCCAGGCCGGGGAGCTGTTTTTT. Translating it yields CASSVVSRGGQAGELFF.

The chain has TRBV29-1 and TRBJ2-3; perhaps TRBD2 as D (5 bases). From germline, CDR1 is SQVTM and CDR2 ANQGSEA. CDR3 size: 16 residues. V was cut by 1 base and J by 3 bases, with 17 bases left in between. The CDR3 loop is CSVEGQPGLGTDTQYF. CDR3 nucleotides: TGCAGCGTTGAAGGGCAACCGGGATTAGGGACAGATACGCAGTATTTT.

This clone was counted only a few times. The CDR3 DNA is TGTGCCAGCAGCTTATCAGGGACAGTGGGGAGTACTGAAGCTTTCTTT. Translated, it gives CASSLSGTVGSTEAFF. The chain is built from TRBV7-3 and TRBJ1-1; 7 nucleotides align to TRBD1. The germline V gene encodes CDR1 SGHTA and CDR2 FQGTGA. Germline trimming cut 2 bases from V and 5 bases from J; bases unmatched to any gene: 11. The CDR3 has 16 residues.

This chain uses TRBV7-9 with TRBJ2-1; 8 bases line up with TRBD2. The germline V gene encodes CDR1 SEHNR and CDR2 FQNEAQ (reference sequence). The V segment lost 5 bases and the J segment 6 bases; nucleotides outside the gene matches: 9. The CDR3 extends over 15 amino acids. CDR3 DNA sequence: TGTGCCAGCAGCCGAGCGGGGGCCGCCCCCAATGAGCAGTTCTTC. Its protein product is CASSRAGAAPNEQFF.

This chain joins TRBV21-1 and TRBJ1-2; the table's D call, TRBD1, has no DNA check behind it. TRBV21-1 is noted as a pseudogene. This CDR3 comprises 18 residues. The chain's CDR3 is CASSESSGQIPSAYGYTF. In DNA, the CDR3 is TGTGCCAGCAGCGAAAGTTCGGGACAGATCCCGTCAGCGTATGGCTACACCTTC.

The rearrangement joins TRBV28 to TRBJ1-2, with 7 bases identical to TRBD1. CDR1 and CDR2 from the germline V gene are MDHEN and SYDVKM. This CDR3 is built from 14 residues. V shed 5 bases, J shed 3 bases, and the junction held 6 bases outside the gene matches. The CDR3 DNA follows: TGTGCCAGCAGTATACCTGGGACAGACTATGGCTACACCTTC. Translating gives CASSIPGTDYGYTF.

This sequence joins TRBV5-1 and TRBJ1-1, with TRBD1 matching 9 bases. After removal of 7 bases from V and 5 bases from J, the junction contained 12 bases not matched to a gene. Germline CDR1 reads SGHRS; CDR2 reads YFSETQ. The CDR3 covers 15 residues. CDR3 nucleotide sequence: TGCGCCAGCCGAACTACTACAGGGGGCGGGACTGAAGCTTTCTTT. It codes for CASRTTTGGGTEAFF. The whole variable domain, remainder taken from reference TRBV5-1 and TRBJ1-1, is KAGVTQTPRYLIKTRGQQVTLSCSPISGHRSVSWYQQTPGQGLQFLFEYFSETQRNKGNFPGRFSGRQFSNSRSEMNVSTLELGDSALYLCASRTTTGGGTEAFFGQGTRLTVV.

The gene calls are TRBV5-1 and TRBJ2-3; TRBD2 matches at 12 bases. Looked up from germline, CDR1 is SGHRS and CDR2 is YFSETQ. The CDR3 consists of 18 residues. The J segment lost 4 bases and the V segment lost 4 bases, leaving 13 bases of the junction unmatched. CDR3 loop: CASSRGLAGRVGADTQYF. CDR3 nucleotides: TGCGCCAGCAGCCGTGGACTAGCGGGGCGGGTAGGGGCAGATACGCAGTATTTT.

V is TRBV29-1 and J is TRBJ1-2; 7 bases fit TRBD1. J was trimmed by 3 bases and V by 3 bases; bases with no gene match: 4. CDR3 length: 13 amino acids. In germline, CDR1 is SQVTM, CDR2 ANQGSEA. The CDR3 sequence: CSVEPGGYYGYTF. DNA for the CDR3: TGCAGCGTTGAGCCAGGGGGATACTATGGCTACACCTTC.

The chain is built from TRBV6-6 and TRBJ1-3, with no clear D. V was trimmed by 8 bases and J by 4 bases, leaving 18 bases between them. Germline CDR1 is MNHNY and CDR2 is SVGAGI (reference sequence). CDR3 length equals 15 residues. The CDR3 region is CASGAGFNPGNTIYF. The CDR3 DNA sequence: TGTGCCAGCGGAGCCGGGTTCAACCCCGGAAACACCATATATTTT.

CDR3 loop: CASSGTNTQYF. For the CDR3, the DNA is TGTGCCAGCAGTGGGACAAATACGCAGTATTTT. The chain employs TRBV6-2 or TRBV6-3 and TRBJ2-3, with D maybe TRBD1 (6 bases). Trimming removed 5 bases at V and 7 bases at J, with 7 bases between. CDR1 MNHEY and CDR2 SVGEGT come from the germline V gene. The CDR3 covers 11 residues.

V and J are TRBV6-5 and TRBJ1-1, with D uncertain. The CDR3 is made up of 14 amino acids. Looked up from germline, CDR1 is MNHEY and CDR2 is SVGAGI. V was cut by 9 bases and J by 11 bases, with 25 bases left in between. The CDR3 loop reads CASGTKGLRAEAFF. The CDR3 nucleotides are TGTGCCAGTGGTACAAAGGGTCTCCGAGCGGAGGCTTTCTTT.

The chain recombines TRBV14 with TRBJ2-7; D is undetermined. This CDR3 spans 13 amino acids. CDR1 and CDR2 (germline): SGHDN, FVKESK. V was cut by 2 bases and J by 6 bases, with 11 bases left in between. Written as DNA, the CDR3 is TGTGCCAGCAGCCAATTCTCGACCGGCGAGCAGTACGTC. It codes for CASSQFSTGEQYV.

This clone was found a few times. The CDR3 here is CASSPARGNTGELFF. For the CDR3, the DNA is TGTGCCAGCAGCCCCGCGAGGGGGAACACCGGGGAGCTGTTTTTT. The rearrangement uses TRBV5-4 and TRBJ2-2; D may match TRBD1 or TRBD2 (5 bases each). From germline, CDR1 is SGHNT and CDR2 YYREEE (reference sequence). Trimming cost V 4 bases and J 1 base, with 11 bases left between them. CDR3 length equals 15 residues.

This clone was found once. CDR3 sequence reads: CASSTSGGYREQYV. For the CDR3, the DNA is TGTGCCAGCAGCACCTCAGGGGGCTACCGCGAGCAGTACGTC. This chain uses TRBV5-5 with TRBJ2-7; 8 bases are a match to TRBD1. Germline lookup yields CDR1 SGHKS and CDR2 YYEKEE (reference sequence). The CDR3 has 14 amino acids. J lost 6 bases, V lost 4 bases, and 9 bases had no gene match.

This clone was observed a few times. The CDR3 region has the DNA TGTGCCAGCAGTACCGGACAGGGGAAGGATACGCAGTATTTT. Translated: CASSTGQGKDTQYF. The chain recombines TRBV6-5 with TRBJ2-3; 9 positions match TRBD1. Germline-derived CDR1 and CDR2 are MNHEY and SVGAGI. The CDR3 length is 14 residues. V trimming: 5 bases; J trimming: 6 bases; junction bases outside the gene matches: 6.

The genes are TRBV5-4 and TRBJ2-2; 7 bases line up with TRBD2. The length of the CDR3 is 15 residues. CDR1 and CDR2 from the germline V gene are SGHNT and YYREEE (reference sequence). Germline trimming cut 7 bases from V and 3 bases from J; bases unmatched to any gene: 9. CDR3 bases: TGTGCCAGCCGCACCGGACTAGGGGACACCGGGGAGCTGTTTTTT. It codes for CASRTGLGDTGELFF.

The J gene is TRBJ1-1, the V gene TRBV30, with D perhaps TRBD1 (5 bases). The germline V gene encodes CDR1 GTSNPN and CDR2 SVGIG (reference sequence). V lost 2 bases and J 0 bases, leaving 10 bases between the germline ends. CDR3 length equals 14 residues. The CDR3 sequence is CAWSIRGLNTEAFF. The CDR3 nucleotides are TGTGCCTGGAGTATTCGGGGCCTGAACACTGAAGCTTTCTTT.

This sequence joins TRBV28 and TRBJ2-7; D is tentatively TRBD1 or TRBD2 (6 bases each). V was pared by 3 bases and J by 1 base, with 19 bases between. Germline V gene lookup returns CDR1 MDHEN and CDR2 SYDVKM. The CDR3 contains 17 residues. CDR3 sequence: CASSLGWGAYQSYEQYV. CDR3 coding DNA: TGTGCCAGCAGTTTGGGCTGGGGGGCCTACCAGTCCTACGAGCAGTACGTC.

This clone was seen only once. This chain connects TRBV4-3 to TRBJ1-4, with D perhaps matching TRBD1 (6 bases). From germline, CDR1 is LGHNA and CDR2 YSLEER. The V gene lost 2 bases and the J gene lost 7 bases, with 8 bases spanning the gap. The CDR3 contains 13 residues. As DNA, the CDR3 is TGCGCCAGCAGCCAAAACAGGGCTGAAAAACTGTTTTTT. Its translation: CASSQNRAEKLFF.

This clone was counted only a few times. The chain joins TRBV5-1 to TRBJ2-2; 9 nucleotides agree with TRBD2. Germline CDR1 SGHRS, CDR2 YFSETQ. Unmatched junction bases numbered 6, after V lost 4 bases and J lost 5 bases. The CDR3 totals 15 residues. The CDR3 is CASSLGTSITGELFF. The CDR3 coding sequence is TGCGCCAGCAGCCTCGGGACTAGCATTACCGGGGAGCTGTTTTTT.